This T cell receptor (beta chain) was sequenced during a study of blood T cell repertoires in COVID-19. At the level of the study: Specimens from acute and convalescent COVID-19 originated in the United States, Italy and Spain. PBMCs, B-cell-depleted T cells, or T cells provided the cDNA or gDNA that made up the material.

In the authors' workflow: Amplifying reference gene primers gave estimates of nucleated cell counts. Clones were read by immunoSEQ multiplex PCR, and TCRdb kept only the in-frame ones, dropping some. The V and J calls and clone size were taken over from that table, and D and trimming were inferred from the DNA. The table lists roughly 150,000 clones, about four fifths of them singletons. The V end lost 5 bases, the J end lost 5 bases, and 10 bases lay between the germline ends. This CDR3 is built from 13 residues. The germline V gene encodes CDR1 LGHDT and CDR2 YNNKEL (reference sequence). This chain joins TRBV3-1 (or the pseudogene TRBV3-2) and TRBJ1-5; D uncertain. Sample: peripheral blood. The source is a man between 65 and 79 years old with active or convalescent COVID-19. As DNA, the CDR3 is TGTGCCAGCAGCTTACGGTTGGATCAGCCCCAGCATTTT. Translated, it gives CASSLRLDQPQHF.